Below are 4 T cell receptor beta chains sequenced from a single sample in a study of blood T cell repertoires in COVID-19. Data came from immunoSEQ multiplex PCR; TCRdb stores just in-frame clones and leaves some out. The sample carries approximately 140,000 clones, over 75% recorded once. Sample: peripheral blood. The source is a man in his 60s with active or convalescent COVID-19.

CDR3 DNA: TGTGCCAGCAGTTACGACAGGCGGAGATACAATGAGCAGTTCTTC. It yields the protein CASSYDRRRYNEQFF. This chain connects TRBV2 to TRBJ2-1; D might be TRBD1 (6 bases). Germline V CDR1 and CDR2: SNHLY, FYNNEI. Trimming removed 5 bases from V and 4 bases from J, with 15 bases in between. The CDR3 has 15 residues. The variable domain in full, with the rest retrieved from reference TRBV2 and TRBJ2-1, is EPEVTQTPSHQVTQMGQEVILRCVPISNHLYFYWYRQILGQKVEFLVSFYNNEISEKSEIFDDQFSVERPDGSNFTLKIRSTKLEDSAMYFCASSYDRRRYNEQFFGPGTRLTVL.

This chain uses TRBV6-5 with TRBJ1-3, with D perhaps TRBD1 (5 bases). Trimming left V 0 bases short and J 0 bases short, with 9 bases between. The CDR3 spans 16 residues. Germline loops: CDR1 MNHEY, CDR2 SVGAGI. CDR3 DNA: TGTGCCAGCAGTTACTCCCCGACAGACTCTGGAAACACCATATATTTT. It translates to CASSYSPTDSGNTIYF.

The rearrangement uses TRBV7-9 and TRBJ1-1; a weak D match, TRBD1 (5 bases). This CDR3 comprises 14 residues. The V and J ends lost 3 bases and 5 bases respectively, with 13 bases between them. Germline values: CDR1 SEHNR, CDR2 FQNEAQ (reference sequence). The CDR3 nucleotides read TGTGCCAGCAGCTTTGGAGGGGCGCGGACTGAAGCTTTCTTT. It encodes CASSFGGARTEAFF.

The chain employs TRBV28 and TRBJ2-7, with 10 bases matching TRBD1. The CDR3 length is 14 residues. The germline CDR1 and CDR2 sequences are MDHEN and SYDVKM. V dropped 4 bases and J dropped 5; count of bases not matched to a gene: 5. Written as DNA, the CDR3 is TGTGCCAGCAGTTCGGGACAGGGGCCCCACGAGCAGTACTTC. It translates to CASSSGQGPHEQYF. The full variable domain, in which reference TRBV28 and TRBJ2-7 provide the parts outside the CDR3, is DVKVTQSSRYLVKRTGEKVFLECVQDMDHENMFWYRQDPGLGLRLIYFSYDVKMKEKGDIPEGYSVSREKKERFSLILESASTNQTSMYLCASSSGQGPHEQYFGPGTRLTVT.